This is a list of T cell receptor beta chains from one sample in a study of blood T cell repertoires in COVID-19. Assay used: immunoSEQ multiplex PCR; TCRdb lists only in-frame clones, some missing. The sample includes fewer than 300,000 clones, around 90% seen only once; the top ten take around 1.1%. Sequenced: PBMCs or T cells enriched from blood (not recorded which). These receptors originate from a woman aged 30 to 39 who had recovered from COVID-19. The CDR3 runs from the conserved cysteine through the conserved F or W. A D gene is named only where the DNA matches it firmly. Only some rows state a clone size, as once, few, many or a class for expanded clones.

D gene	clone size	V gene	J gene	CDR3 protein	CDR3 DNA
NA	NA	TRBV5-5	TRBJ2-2	CASSLAGGRNTGELFF	TGTGCCAGCAGCTTGGCCGGGGGGCGGAACACCGGGGAGCTGTTTTTT
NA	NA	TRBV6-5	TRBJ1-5	CASGLGGGNQPQHF	TGTGCCAGCGGCCTCGGGGGGGGCAATCAGCCCCAGCATTTT
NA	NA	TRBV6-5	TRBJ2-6	CASSYPGGPGANVLTF	TGTGCCAGCAGTTACCCCGGGGGTCCGGGGGCCAACGTCCTGACTTTC
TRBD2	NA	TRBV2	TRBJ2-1	CASMREVSYNEQFF	TGTGCCAGCATGCGGGAGGTGTCCTACAATGAGCAGTTCTTC
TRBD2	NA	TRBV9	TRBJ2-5	CASSVGEGSARETQYF	TGTGCCAGCAGCGTAGGGGAGGGATCGGCCCGAGAGACCCAGTACTTC
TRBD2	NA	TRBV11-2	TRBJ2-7	CASSLPARENNEQYF	TGTGCCAGCAGCTTGCCCGCGCGGGAGAACAACGAGCAGTACTTC
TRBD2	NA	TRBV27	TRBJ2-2	CASGVLAGGPGTGELFF	TGTGCCAGTGGGGTACTAGCGGGAGGGCCGGGGACCGGGGAGCTGTTTTTT
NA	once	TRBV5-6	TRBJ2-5	CASSLVSREETQYF	TGTGCCAGCAGCTTGGTTTCCAGGGAAGAGACCCAGTACTTC
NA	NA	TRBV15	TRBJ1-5	CATSSGGGNQPQHF	TGTGCCACCAGCAGTGGGGGGGGGAATCAGCCCCAGCATTTT
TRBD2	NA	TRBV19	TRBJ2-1	CASISGASGIGSNEQFF	TGTGCCAGTATATCCGGGGCTAGCGGGATTGGGTCCAATGAGCAGTTCTTC
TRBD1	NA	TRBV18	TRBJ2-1	CASSPRDRAYNEQFF	TGTGCCAGCTCACCAAGGGACAGGGCCTACAATGAGCAGTTCTTC
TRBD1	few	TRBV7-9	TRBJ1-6	CASRQNRDSNSPLHF	TGTGCCAGCAGGCAAAACCGGGACAGTAATTCACCCCTCCACTTT
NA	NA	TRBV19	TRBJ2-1	CASSDGGSYNEQFF	TGTGCCAGTTCCGACGGAGGCTCCTACAATGAGCAGTTCTTC
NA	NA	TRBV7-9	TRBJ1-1	CASSLEGGTEAFF	TGTGCCAGCAGCTTAGAGGGGGGGACGGAAGCTTTCTTT
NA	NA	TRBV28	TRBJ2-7	CASSSPGYEQYF	TGTGCCAGCAGTTCTCCGGGCTACGAGCAGTACTTC
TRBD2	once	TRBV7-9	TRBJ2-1	CASSPSGKNEQFF	TGTGCCAGCAGCCCTAGCGGGAAAAATGAGCAGTTCTTC
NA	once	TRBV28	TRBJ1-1	CASSLGGAGLDTEAFF	TGTGCCAGCAGTTTAGGGGGGGCTGGGTTGGACACTGAAGCTTTCTTT
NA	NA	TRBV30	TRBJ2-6	CACPPLGSSSGANVLTF	TGTGCCTGCCCACCTCTAGGTTCGAGCTCTGGGGCCAACGTCCTGACTTTC
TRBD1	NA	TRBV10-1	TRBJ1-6	CASQGAVGSPLHF	TGCGCCAGCCAGGGGGCAGTGGGTTCACCCCTCCACTTT
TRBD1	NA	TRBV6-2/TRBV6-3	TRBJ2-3	CASSYSGQGPDTQYF	TGTGCCAGCAGTTACTCCGGACAGGGCCCAGATACGCAGTATTTT
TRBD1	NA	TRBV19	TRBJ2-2	CASRDRGPPGELFF	TGTGCCAGTCGGGACAGGGGGCCCCCCGGGGAGCTGTTTTTT
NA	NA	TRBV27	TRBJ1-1	CASSLRERGLNTEAFF	TGTGCCAGCAGTTTACGTGAAAGGGGTCTGAACACTGAAGCTTTCTTT
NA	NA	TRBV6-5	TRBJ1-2	CASSYRRPSYPGGYTF	TGTGCCAGCAGTTACAGGCGGCCTTCCTATCCGGGAGGCTACACCTTC
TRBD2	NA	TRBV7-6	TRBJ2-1	CASSFGAGGTYNEQFF	TGTGCCAGCAGCTTTGGAGCGGGAGGTACCTACAATGAGCAGTTCTTC
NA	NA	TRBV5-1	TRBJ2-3	CASSLNTRRGTDTQYF	TGCGCCAGCAGCCTCAATACTCGGAGAGGCACAGATACGCAGTATTTT
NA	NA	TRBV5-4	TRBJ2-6	CASSLGGVAGANVLTF	TGTGCCAGCAGCTTGGGGGGAGTTGCTGGGGCCAACGTCCTGACTTTC
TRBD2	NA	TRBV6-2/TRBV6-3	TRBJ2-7	CASSYWWEGRIEQYF	TGTGCCAGCAGTTACTGGTGGGAGGGCCGTATCGAGCAGTACTTC
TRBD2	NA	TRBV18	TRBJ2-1	CASSPQLAGAYYNEQFF	TGTGCCAGCTCACCCCAACTAGCGGGAGCTTACTACAATGAGCAGTTCTTC
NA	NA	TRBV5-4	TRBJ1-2	CASSQIEGEGGGYTF	TGTGCCAGCAGCCAAATAGAGGGGGAGGGTGGTGGCTACACCTTC
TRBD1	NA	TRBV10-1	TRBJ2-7	CATRLWNRGYEQYF	TGCGCCACCCGGTTGTGGAACAGGGGCTACGAGCAGTACTTC
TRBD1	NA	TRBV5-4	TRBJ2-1	CASSTMFRGPQNEQFF	TGTGCCAGCAGCACCATGTTCAGGGGGCCTCAAAATGAGCAGTTCTTC
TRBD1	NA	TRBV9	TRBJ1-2	CASSPPRTGVKDGYTF	TGTGCCAGCAGCCCTCCGCGGACAGGGGTGAAGGATGGCTACACCTTC
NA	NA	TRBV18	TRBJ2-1	CASSSGQVNEQFF	TGTGCCAGCTCATCAGGGCAGGTAAATGAGCAGTTCTTC
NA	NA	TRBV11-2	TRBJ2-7	CASSLGAGDHYEQYF	TGTGCCAGCAGCTTAGGCGCGGGCGACCACTACGAGCAGTACTTC
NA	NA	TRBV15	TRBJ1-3	CATSRDKRIYRDGNTIYF	TGTGCCACCAGCAGAGATAAAAGAATTTACAGGGATGGAAACACCATATATTTT
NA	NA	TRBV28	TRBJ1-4	CASSPTTDTTNEKLFF	TGTGCCAGCAGTCCCACAACAGATACAACTAATGAAAAACTGTTTTTT
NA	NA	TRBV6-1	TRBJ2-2	CASSEAQRATGELFF	TGTGCCAGCAGTGAAGCGCAGCGAGCCACCGGGGAGCTGTTTTTT
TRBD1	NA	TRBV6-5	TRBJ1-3	CASRPGTGVGNTIYF	TGTGCCAGCAGGCCCGGGACAGGGGTCGGAAACACCATATATTTT
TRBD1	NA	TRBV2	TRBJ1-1	CASSEAETGGTEAFF	TGTGCCAGCAGTGAAGCCGAAACAGGGGGTACTGAAGCTTTCTTT
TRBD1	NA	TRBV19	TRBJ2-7	CASRPDRDKDYEQYF	TGTGCCAGTAGGCCCGACAGGGATAAGGATTACGAGCAGTACTTC
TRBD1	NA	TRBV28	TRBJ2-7	CASSQGQASYEQYF	TGTGCCAGCAGTCAGGGACAGGCCTCCTACGAGCAGTACTTC
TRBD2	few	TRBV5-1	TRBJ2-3	CASSPGLAGYTQYF	TGCGCCAGCAGCCCGGGACTAGCGGGGTATACGCAGTATTTT
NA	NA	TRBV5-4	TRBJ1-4	CASSSRQSTNEKLFF	TGTGCCAGCAGCTCCCGACAGTCTACTAATGAAAAACTGTTTTTT
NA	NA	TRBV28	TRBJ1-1	CASSPPHDTEAFF	TGTGCCAGCAGTCCTCCACATGACACTGAAGCTTTCTTT